A single sample gave rise to the 12 T cell receptor beta chains below, sequenced in a study of cytomegalovirus exposure and HLA in healthy donors. Amplification used 60 Vbeta primers and 13 Jbeta primers. The protocol was immunoSEQ multiplex PCR, while the TCRdb copy is restricted to in-frame clones and leaves out a portion. The data hold some 190,000 clones, with roughly 80% observed a single time. Sequences were obtained from PBMCs. These receptors originate from a girl aged 5-17 years in good health and CMV-seropositive.

The chain recombines TRBV5-1 with TRBJ2-5; 9 bases are shared with TRBD2. This CDR3 has 15 residues. The germline gives CDR1 SGHRS, CDR2 YFSETQ. After removal of 4 bases from V and 1 base from J, the junction contained 5 bases not matched to a gene. The CDR3 is CASSPWTSAQETQYF. The CDR3 coding sequence is TGCGCCAGCAGCCCGTGGACTAGCGCCCAAGAGACCCAGTACTTC.

CDR3 amino acids: CASSTGTGRVTQYF. In nucleotides, the CDR3 is TGTGCCAGCAGTACCGGTACTGGGCGCGTGACGCAGTATTTT. The chain uses TRBV7-2 and TRBJ2-3; D not resolved. In germline, CDR1 is SGHTA, CDR2 FQGNSA. This CDR3 region has 14 residues. Trimming removed 6 bases at V and 9 bases at J, with 19 bases between.

The chain joins TRBV14 to TRBJ2-7; 8 positions agree with TRBD2. The CDR3 is made up of 15 amino acids. With V trimmed by 4 bases and J by 5 bases, 10 bases remained unmatched. Germline V gene lookup returns CDR1 SGHDN and CDR2 FVKESK. Written as DNA, the CDR3 is TGTGCCAGCAGCCCCCCCGCGGGAGGACGGGACGAGCAGTACTTC. This encodes CASSPPAGGRDEQYF.

The chain uses TRBV6-5 and TRBJ2-2; perhaps TRBD2 as D (5 bases). V was pared by 2 bases and J by 1 base, with 5 bases between. The CDR3 has 14 residues. Germline CDR1 is MNHEY and CDR2 is SVGAGI. CDR3 in DNA: TGTGCCAGCAGTTACGGGAGGAACACCGGGGAGCTGTTTTTT. Residues: CASSYGRNTGELFF.

This chain uses TRBV29-1 with TRBJ2-5; no clear D gene. Gene TRBJ2-7 matches the end of the DNA better, so the J call may be wrong. The V gene's germline CDR1 is SQVTM and CDR2 ANQGSEA. CDR3 size: 12 residues. As DNA, the CDR3 is TGCAGCGTTGGGTTAGCACCCTACGAGCAGTACTTC. The encoded protein is CSVGLAPYEQYF.

A note on this clone: A junction boundary mismatches the germline segment, possibly from a read error. The rearrangement links TRBV7-7 to TRBJ2-1, with 7 nucleotides matching TRBD2. Germline V CDR1 and CDR2: SSHAT, FNYEAQ (reference sequence). The CDR3 length is 15 residues. Here the CDR3 DNA reads TGTGCTAGCAGCATCGGACTAGATCCTGGCAATGAGCAGTTCTTC. This translates into CASSIGLDPGNEQFF.

The rearrangement joins TRBV9 to TRBJ2-1; no clear D gene. Germline CDR1 and CDR2: SGDLS and YYNGEE. Trimming took off 0 bases at V and 3 bases at J, with 7 bases between the two ends. This CDR3 region has 14 residues. DNA of the CDR3: TGTGCCAGCAGCGTAGACTCCTTCTACAATGAGCAGTTCTTC. Translating gives CASSVDSFYNEQFF.

This chain links TRBV7-8 with TRBJ2-5, with D possibly being TRBD1 (5 bases). Germline values: CDR1 SGHVS, CDR2 FQNEAQ. The CDR3 has 15 amino acids. Trimming stripped 0 bases from V and 0 bases from J, with 8 bases between. As DNA, the CDR3 is TGTGCCAGCAGCTTAGCGCAGGGTCACCAAGAGACCCAGTACTTC. It specifies CASSLAQGHQETQYF.

The V and J genes are TRBV7-2 and TRBJ2-4, with D hard to call. Trimming shortened V by 4 bases and J by 6 bases, and 7 bases separated the two germline ends. This CDR3 is 12 amino acids long. Germline assignment: CDR1 SGHTA and CDR2 FQGNSA. CDR3 nucleotides: TGTGCCAGCAGCTCTCCGGGAAACATTCAGTACTTC. Its protein is CASSSPGNIQYF.

This clone turned up a few times. The chain joins TRBV19 to TRBJ1-5; no clear D. V was pared by 1 base and J by 5 bases, with 6 bases between. The CDR3 is 13 amino acids. Germline values: CDR1 LNHDA, CDR2 SQIVND (reference sequence). CDR3 sequence: CASSIARDQPQHF. The CDR3 DNA reads as TGTGCCAGTAGTATAGCTCGGGATCAGCCCCAGCATTTT.

The chain combines TRBV2 with TRBJ1-1; D call uncertain. This CDR3 spans 14 amino acids. Trimming left V 2 bases short and J 0 bases short, with 7 bases between. The V gene's germline CDR1 is SNHLY and CDR2 FYNNEI. The chain's CDR3 is CASSEFVLNTEAFF. The CDR3 nucleotides read TGTGCCAGCAGTGAATTCGTTTTGAACACTGAAGCTTTCTTT.

The V call is TRBV9, the J call TRBJ2-3; 9 bases are a match to TRBD2. Losses at the gene ends were 1 base for V and 1 base for J; bases not matched to a gene: 1. This CDR3 has 15 amino acids. CDR1 is SGDLS and CDR2 is YYNGEE in the germline V gene. This CDR3 is CASSVRLAGTDTQYF. In nucleotides, the CDR3 is TGTGCCAGCAGCGTAAGACTAGCGGGCACAGATACGCAGTATTTT.